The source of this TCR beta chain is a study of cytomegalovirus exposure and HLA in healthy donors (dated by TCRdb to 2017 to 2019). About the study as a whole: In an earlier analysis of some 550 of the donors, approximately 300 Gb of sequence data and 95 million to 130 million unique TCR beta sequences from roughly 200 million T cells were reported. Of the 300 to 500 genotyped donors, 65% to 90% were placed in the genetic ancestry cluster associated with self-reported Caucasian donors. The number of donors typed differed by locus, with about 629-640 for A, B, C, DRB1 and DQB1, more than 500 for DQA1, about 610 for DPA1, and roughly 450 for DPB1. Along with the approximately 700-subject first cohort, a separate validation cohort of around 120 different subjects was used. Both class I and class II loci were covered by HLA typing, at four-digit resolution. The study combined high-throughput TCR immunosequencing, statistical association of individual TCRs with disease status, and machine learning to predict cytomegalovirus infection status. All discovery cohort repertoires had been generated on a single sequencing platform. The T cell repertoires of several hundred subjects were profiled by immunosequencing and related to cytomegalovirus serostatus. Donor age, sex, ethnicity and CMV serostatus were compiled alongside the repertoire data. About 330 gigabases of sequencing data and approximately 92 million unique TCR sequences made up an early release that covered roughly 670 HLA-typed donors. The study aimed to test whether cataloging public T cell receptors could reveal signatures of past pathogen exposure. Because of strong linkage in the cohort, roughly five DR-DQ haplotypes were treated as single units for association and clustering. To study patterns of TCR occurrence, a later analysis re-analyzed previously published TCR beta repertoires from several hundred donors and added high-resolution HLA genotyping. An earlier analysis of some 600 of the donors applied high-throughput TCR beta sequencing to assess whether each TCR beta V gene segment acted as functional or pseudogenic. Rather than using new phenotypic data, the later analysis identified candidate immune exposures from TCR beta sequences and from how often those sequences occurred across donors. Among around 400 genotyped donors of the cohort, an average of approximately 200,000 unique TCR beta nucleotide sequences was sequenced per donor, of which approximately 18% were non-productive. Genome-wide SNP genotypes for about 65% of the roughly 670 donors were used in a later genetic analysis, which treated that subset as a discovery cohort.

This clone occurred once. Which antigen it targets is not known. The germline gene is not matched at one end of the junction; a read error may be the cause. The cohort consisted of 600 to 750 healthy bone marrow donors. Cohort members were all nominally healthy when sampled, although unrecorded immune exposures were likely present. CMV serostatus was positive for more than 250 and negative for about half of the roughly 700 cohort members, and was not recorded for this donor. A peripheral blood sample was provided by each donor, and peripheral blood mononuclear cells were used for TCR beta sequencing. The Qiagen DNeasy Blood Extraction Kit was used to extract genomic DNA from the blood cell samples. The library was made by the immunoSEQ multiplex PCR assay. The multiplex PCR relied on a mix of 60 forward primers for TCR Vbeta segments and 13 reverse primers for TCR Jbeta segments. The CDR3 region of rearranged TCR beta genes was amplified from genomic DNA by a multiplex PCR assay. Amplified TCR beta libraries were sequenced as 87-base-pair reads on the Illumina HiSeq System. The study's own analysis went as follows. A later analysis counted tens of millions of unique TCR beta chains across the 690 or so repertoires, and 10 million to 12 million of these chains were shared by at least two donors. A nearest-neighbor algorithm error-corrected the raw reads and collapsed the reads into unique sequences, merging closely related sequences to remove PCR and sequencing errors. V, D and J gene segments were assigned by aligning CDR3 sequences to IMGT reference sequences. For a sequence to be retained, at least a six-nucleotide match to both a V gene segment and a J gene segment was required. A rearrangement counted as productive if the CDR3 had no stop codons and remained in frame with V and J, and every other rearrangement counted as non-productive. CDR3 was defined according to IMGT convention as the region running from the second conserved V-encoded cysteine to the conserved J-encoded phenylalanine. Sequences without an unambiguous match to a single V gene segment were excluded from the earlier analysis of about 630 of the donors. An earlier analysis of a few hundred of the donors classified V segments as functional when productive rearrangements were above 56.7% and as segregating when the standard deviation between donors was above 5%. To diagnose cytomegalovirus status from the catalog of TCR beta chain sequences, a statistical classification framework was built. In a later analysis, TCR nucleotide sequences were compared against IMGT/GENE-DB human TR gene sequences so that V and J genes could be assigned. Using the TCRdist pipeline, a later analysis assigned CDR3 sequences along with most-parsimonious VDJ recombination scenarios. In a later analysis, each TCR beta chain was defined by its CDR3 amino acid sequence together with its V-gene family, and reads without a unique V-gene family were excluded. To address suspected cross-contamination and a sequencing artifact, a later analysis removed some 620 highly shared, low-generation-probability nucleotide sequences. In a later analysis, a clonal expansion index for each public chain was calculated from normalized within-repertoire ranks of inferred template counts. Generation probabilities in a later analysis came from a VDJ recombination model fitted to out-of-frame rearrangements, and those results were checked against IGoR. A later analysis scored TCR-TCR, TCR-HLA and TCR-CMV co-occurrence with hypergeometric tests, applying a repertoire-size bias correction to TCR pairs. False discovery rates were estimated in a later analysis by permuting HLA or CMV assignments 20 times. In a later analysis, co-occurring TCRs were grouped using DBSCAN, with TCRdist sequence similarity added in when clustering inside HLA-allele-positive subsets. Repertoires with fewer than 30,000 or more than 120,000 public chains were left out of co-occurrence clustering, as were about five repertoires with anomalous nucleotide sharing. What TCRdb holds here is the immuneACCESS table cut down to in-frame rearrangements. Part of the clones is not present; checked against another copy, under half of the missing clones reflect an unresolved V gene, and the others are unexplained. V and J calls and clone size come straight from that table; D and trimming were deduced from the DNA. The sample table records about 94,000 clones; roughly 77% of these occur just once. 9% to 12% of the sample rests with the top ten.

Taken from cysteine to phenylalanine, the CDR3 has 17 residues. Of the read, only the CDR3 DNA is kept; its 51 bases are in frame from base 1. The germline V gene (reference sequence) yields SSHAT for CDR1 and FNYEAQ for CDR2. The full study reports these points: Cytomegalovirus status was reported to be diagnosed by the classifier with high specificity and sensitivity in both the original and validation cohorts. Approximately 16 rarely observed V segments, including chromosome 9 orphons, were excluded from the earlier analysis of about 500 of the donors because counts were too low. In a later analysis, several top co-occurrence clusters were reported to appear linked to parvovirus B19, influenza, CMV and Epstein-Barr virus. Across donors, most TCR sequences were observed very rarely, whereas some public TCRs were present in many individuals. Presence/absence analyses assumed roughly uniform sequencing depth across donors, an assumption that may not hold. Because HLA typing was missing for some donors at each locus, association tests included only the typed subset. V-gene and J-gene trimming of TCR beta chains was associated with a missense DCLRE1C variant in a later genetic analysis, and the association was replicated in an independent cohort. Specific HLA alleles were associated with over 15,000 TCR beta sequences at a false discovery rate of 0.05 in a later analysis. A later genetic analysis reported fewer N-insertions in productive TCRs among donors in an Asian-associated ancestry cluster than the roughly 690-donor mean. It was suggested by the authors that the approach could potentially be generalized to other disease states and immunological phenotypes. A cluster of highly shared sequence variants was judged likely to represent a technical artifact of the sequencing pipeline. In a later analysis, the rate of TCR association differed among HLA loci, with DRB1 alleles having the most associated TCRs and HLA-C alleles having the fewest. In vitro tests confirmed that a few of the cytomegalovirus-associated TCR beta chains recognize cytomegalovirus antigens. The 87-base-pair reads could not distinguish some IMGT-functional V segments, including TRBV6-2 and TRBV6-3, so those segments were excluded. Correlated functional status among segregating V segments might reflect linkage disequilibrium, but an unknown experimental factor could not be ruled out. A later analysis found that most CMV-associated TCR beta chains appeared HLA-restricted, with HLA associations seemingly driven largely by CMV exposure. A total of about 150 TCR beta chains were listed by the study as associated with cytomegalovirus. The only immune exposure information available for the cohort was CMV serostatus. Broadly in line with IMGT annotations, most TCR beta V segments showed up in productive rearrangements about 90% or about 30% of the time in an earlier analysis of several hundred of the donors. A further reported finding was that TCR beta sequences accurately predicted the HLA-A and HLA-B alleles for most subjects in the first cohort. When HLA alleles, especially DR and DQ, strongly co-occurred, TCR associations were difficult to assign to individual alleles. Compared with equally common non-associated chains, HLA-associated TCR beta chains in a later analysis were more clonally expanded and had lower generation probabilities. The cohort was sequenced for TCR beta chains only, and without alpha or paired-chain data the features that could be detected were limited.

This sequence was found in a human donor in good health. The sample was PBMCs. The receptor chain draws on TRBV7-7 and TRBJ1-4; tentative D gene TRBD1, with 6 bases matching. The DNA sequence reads TGTGCTAGCAGCTTCCAACCCGGCGCGACAGGCGAGGAAAAACTGTTTTTT. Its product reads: CASSFQPGATGEEKLFF.